A single sample gave rise to the 5 T cell receptor beta chains below, sequenced in a study of blood T cell repertoires in COVID-19. Only in-frame clones appear in the TCRdb table, and some are missing; sequencing was by immunoSEQ multiplex PCR. In the table there are tens of thousands of clones, 87% of which are singletons. Sequenced material: peripheral blood. All receptors derive from a woman of 80 years or more with active COVID-19.

The chain links TRBV29-1 to TRBJ1-3, with D uncertain. The CDR3 is 14 residues long. Trimming left V 0 bases short and J 4 bases short, with 10 bases between. The germline V gene has CDR1 SQVTM and CDR2 ANQGSEA. This CDR3 is CSVEERNIGNTIYF. DNA for the CDR3: TGCAGCGTTGAAGAAAGAAACATCGGAAACACCATATATTTT.

This chain joins TRBV2 and TRBJ2-2, with a possible D match to TRBD1 (5 bases). Trimming cost V 8 bases and J 0 bases, with 10 bases left between them. Per the germline V gene, CDR1 is SNHLY and CDR2 is FYNNEI. The CDR3 sequence is 14 residues long. This CDR3 is CASRIRANTGELFF. DNA of the CDR3: TGTGCCAGCCGGATCAGGGCGAACACCGGGGAGCTGTTTTTT.

The chain has TRBV19 and TRBJ2-7; 8 bases match TRBD2. The junction had 8 bases not matched to a gene; V was cut back by 3 bases and J by 4 bases. The CDR3 length is 15 residues. The V gene's germline CDR1 is LNHDA and CDR2 SQIVND (reference sequence). The CDR3 nucleotides read TGTGCCAGTAGTATTCGCCCGGGGGGGCCGTACGAGCAGTACTTC. This gives the protein CASSIRPGGPYEQYF. Supplemented by reference TRBV19 and TRBJ2-7, the full variable domain reads DGGITQSPKYLFRKEGQNVTLSCEQNLNHDAMYWYRQDPGQGLRLIYYSQIVNDFQKGDIAEGYSVSREKKESFPLTVTSAQKNPTAFYLCASSIRPGGPYEQYFGPGTRLTVT.

The chain is built from TRBV15 and TRBJ2-3, with a tentative D call TRBD1 (6 bases). Germline V gives CDR1 LNHNV, CDR2 YYDKDF (reference sequence). CDR3 length: 15 amino acids. Trimming took off 8 bases at V and 4 bases at J, with 19 bases between the two ends. The DNA for the CDR3 is TGTGCCACCGGGCTAAACAGGGCCGTCCCAGATACGCAGTATTTT. It yields the protein CATGLNRAVPDTQYF.

The chain is built from TRBV2 and TRBJ2-2; TRBD1 agrees at 8 bases. The CDR3 sequence is 15 residues long. Germline trimming cut 6 bases from V and 5 bases from J; bases unmatched to any gene: 8. Germline CDR1 is SNHLY and CDR2 is FYNNEI. CDR3 bases: TGTGCCAGCAGGGCGGACAGGGAGAGAACCGGGGAGCTGTTTTTT. Residues: CASRADRERTGELFF. Full variable domain (missing parts from reference TRBV2 and TRBJ2-2): EPEVTQTPSHQVTQMGQEVILRCVPISNHLYFYWYRQILGQKVEFLVSFYNNEISEKSEIFDDQFSVERPDGSNFTLKIRSTKLEDSAMYFCASRADRERTGELFFGEGSRLTVL.